Following are 17 T cell receptor beta chains from one sample sequenced in a study of response to subunit inactivated influenza vaccine. MiXCR, run by TCRdb on the RT-PCR reads, gives a single entry per CDR3 protein. The data contain about half a million distinct CDR3 sequences, about 25% of them singletons. Sequencing was performed on CD4+ T cells sorted from PBMCs, taken approximately 5 days after vaccination. Receptor source: a man aged 50-60 years who received an inactivated influenza vaccine.

The J gene is TRBJ1-1, the V gene TRBV4-1; the D gene is possibly TRBD1 (6 bases). CDR3 length: 14 residues. The V end was cut by 4 bases, the J end by 7 bases, with 16 bases between. CDR1 is MGHRA, CDR2 YSYEKL, per germline. The CDR3 DNA is TGCGCCAGCAGCCTGGGAGGGGGGAATTTTGAAGCTTTCTTT. Translating it yields CASSLGGGNFEAFF.

This chain uses TRBV15 with TRBJ2-7; possible D gene TRBD1, 5 bases. With 0 bases removed from V and 1 base from J, the gap between germline ends came to 10 bases. The germline CDR1 and CDR2 sequences are LNHNV and YYDKDF (reference sequence). CDR3 length: 15 amino acids. In DNA form, the CDR3 reads TGTGCCACCAGCAGAGAAGGGGCCCCTTCCTACGAGCAGTACTTC. It encodes CATSREGAPSYEQYF.

This clonotype was detected ten times or more. This chain joins TRBV20-1 and TRBJ2-1; 9 bases line up with TRBD2. The CDR3 has 14 residues. Unmatched junction bases numbered 11, after V lost 6 bases and J lost 8 bases. In germline, CDR1 is DFQATT, CDR2 SNEGSKA (reference sequence). The CDR3 loop reads CSAPPQRGVYEQFF. CDR3 DNA: TGCAGTGCCCCCCCCCAGCGGGGGGTTTATGAGCAGTTCTTC.

J is TRBJ2-2 and V is TRBV7-2; D possibly corresponds to TRBD2 (6 bases). Germline V gene data show CDR1 as SGHTA and CDR2 as FQGNSA. The CDR3 has 13 residues. V lost 5 bases and J 7 bases, leaving 11 bases between the germline ends. CDR3 coding DNA: TGTGCCAGCAGCCAATCTAGCGACGGGGAGCTGTTTTTT. Translated, it gives CASSQSSDGELFF.

The chain combines TRBV20-1 with TRBJ2-2; D gene unclear. V lost 1 base and J 4 bases, leaving 13 bases between the germline ends. Germline V gene sequence: CDR1 DFQATT, CDR2 SNEGSKA (reference sequence). This CDR3 spans 15 amino acids. The CDR3 loop is CSARGESRSTGELFF. The CDR3 DNA follows: TGCAGTGCTAGAGGAGAATCTAGGAGCACCGGGGAGCTGTTTTTT.

This clonotype came up a few times. The J gene is TRBJ1-5, the V gene TRBV12-3 or TRBV12-4; D is unresolved. The CDR3 has 13 amino acids. V was cut by 5 bases and J by 1 base, with 6 bases left in between. CDR3 amino acids: CASSTESNQPQHF. The DNA for the CDR3 is TGTGCCAGCAGTACCGAGAGCAATCAGCCCCAGCATTTT.

The chain carries TRBV11-2 and TRBJ2-7; D is possibly TRBD1 (6 bases). In germline, CDR1 is SGHAT, CDR2 FQNNGV. The V end lost 0 bases, the J end lost 0 bases, and 15 bases lay between the germline ends. The CDR3 contains 17 residues. This CDR3 reads CASSLDLGARSSYEQYF. The CDR3 DNA sequence: TGTGCCAGCAGCTTAGATCTGGGGGCCCGGAGCTCCTACGAGCAGTACTTC.

This sequence joins TRBV15 and TRBJ1-2; 8 bases are a match to TRBD1. Germline loops: CDR1 LNHNV, CDR2 YYDKDF (reference sequence). V was pared by 4 bases and J by 2 bases, with 6 bases of the junction left unmatched. This CDR3 region has 15 residues. The CDR3, as DNA: TGTGCCACCAGCAACGAACAGGGGGTCAACTATGGCTACACCTTC. This codes for CATSNEQGVNYGYTF.

The chain has TRBV6-2 or TRBV6-3 and TRBJ1-4; no definite D call. This CDR3 is 16 amino acids long. The germline V and J ends were trimmed by 7 bases and 2 bases, with 17 bases remaining between them. Germline CDR1 and CDR2: MNHEY and SVGEGT. The CDR3: CASTLHRGSTNEKLFF. CDR3 bases: TGTGCCAGCACCCTACACCGGGGTTCGACTAATGAAAAACTGTTTTTT.

This clonotype was observed a few times. The junction differs from germline at one of its ends, possibly a read error. The V gene is TRBV6-5, the J gene TRBJ2-3; 10 nucleotides agree with TRBD2. Germline values: CDR1 MNHEY, CDR2 SVGAGI. The CDR3 spans 16 residues. The CDR3 reads CASSYGPSGSIDTQYF. In DNA, the CDR3 is TGTGCCAGCAGTTACGGGCCTAGCGGGAGCATAGATACGCAGTATTTT.

The chain employs TRBV5-1 and TRBJ1-4; no reliable D call. This CDR3 is built from 15 residues. V was cut by 0 bases and J by 0 bases, with 6 bases left in between. CDR1 is SGHRS, CDR2 YFSETQ, per germline. CDR3 in amino acids: CASSLEGATNEKLFF. DNA of the CDR3: TGCGCCAGCAGCTTGGAAGGTGCAACTAATGAAAAACTGTTTTTT.

This clonotype was counted only a few times. V usage is TRBV7-2 and J usage is TRBJ2-2; 9 nucleotides match TRBD2. V lost 5 bases to trimming and J lost 4 bases; unmatched junction nucleotides: 8. Germline V gene sequence: CDR1 SGHTA, CDR2 FQGNSA. The CDR3 spans 16 residues. CDR3 sequence (DNA): TGTGCCAGCAGCCCAACCGGGACTAGCATCACCGGGGAGCTGTTTTTT. Amino acids: CASSPTGTSITGELFF. Full variable domain (outside the CDR3, taken from reference TRBV7-2 and TRBJ2-2): GAGVSQSPSNKVTEKGKDVELRCDPISGHTALYWYRQSLGQGLEFLIYFQGNSAPDKSGLPSDRFSAERTGGSVSTLTIQRTQQEDSAVYLCASSPTGTSITGELFFGEGSRLTVL.

The chain carries TRBV7-2 and TRBJ1-1; D gene unclear. Germline V lookup: CDR1 SGHTA, CDR2 FQGNSA. The CDR3 is 13 amino acids. V gave up 4 bases and J gave up 1 base, with 7 bases separating them. CDR3 DNA: TGTGCCAGCAGCTCTCAGAAGAACACTGAAGCTTTCTTT. Its protein product is CASSSQKNTEAFF.

In this sample, this clonotype turned up a few times. This sequence joins TRBV20-1 and TRBJ2-2; D unresolved. The germline CDR1 and CDR2 sequences are DFQATT and SNEGSKA (reference sequence). Trimming removed 0 bases from V and 7 bases from J, with 9 bases in between. This CDR3 has 13 amino acids. CDR3 nucleotides: TGCAGTGCTAGAGATTGGCTCCTCGGGGAGCTGTTTTTT. Translating it yields CSARDWLLGELFF.

This chain joins TRBV5-1 and TRBJ2-1, with D perhaps being TRBD1 or TRBD2 (5 bases each). Germline V gives CDR1 SGHRS, CDR2 YFSETQ. Deletions cut 2 bases from V and 7 bases from J, with 13 bases between. The CDR3 consists of 14 residues. CDR3 sequence: CASSFPGATNEQFF. The CDR3 bases are TGCGCCAGCAGCTTTCCCGGGGCCACGAATGAGCAGTTCTTC.

This clonotype has a handful of counts. The chain joins TRBV20-1 to TRBJ1-5; D unresolved. CDR1 and CDR2 from the germline V gene are DFQATT and SNEGSKA (reference sequence). The CDR3 totals 13 residues. The V end was cut by 3 bases, the J end by 6 bases, with 12 bases between. The CDR3 loop reads CSASYRLSQPQHF. The CDR3 nucleotides read TGCAGTGCTAGTTACAGATTAAGTCAGCCCCAGCATTTT.

V is TRBV24-1 and J is TRBJ2-3; D may correspond to TRBD1 or TRBD2 (5 bases each). CDR1 is KGHDR and CDR2 is SFDVKD in the germline V gene. The CDR3 spans 15 residues. V lost 3 bases to trimming and J lost 7 bases, with 16 bases between them. The CDR3 sequence: CATSDPGAAANTQYF. As DNA, the CDR3 is TGTGCCACCAGTGATCCCGGGGCCGCGGCGAATACGCAGTATTTT.